Following are 9 T cell receptor beta chains from one sample sequenced in a study of blood T cell repertoires in COVID-19. This table comes from immunoSEQ multiplex PCR, and its TCRdb copy is limited to in-frame clones, with some not included. The repertoire holds more than 300,000 clones, with roughly 90% as singletons. The sample consisted of peripheral blood. These receptors originate from a man aged 18 to 29 who had recovered from COVID-19.

The chain employs TRBV18 and TRBJ2-5, with 12 bases that match TRBD2. The CDR3 contains 16 residues. CDR1 and CDR2 (germline): KGHSH, LQKENI. Germline trimming cut 0 bases from V and 5 bases from J; bases unmatched to any gene: 4. DNA of the CDR3: TGTGCCAGCTCACCACCCCTAGCGGGGGGGCGTGAGACCCAGTACTTC. Its translation: CASSPPLAGGRETQYF.

This chain links TRBV9 with TRBJ2-2, with 9 bases matching TRBD2. The CDR3 is 18 amino acids. Looked up from germline, CDR1 is SGDLS and CDR2 is YYNGEE. With V trimmed by 3 bases and J by 5 bases, 14 bases remained unmatched. CDR3 DNA: TGTGCCAGCAGCGACCCTCTAGGGAGCGGGAGGATAACCGGGGAGCTGTTTTTT. Translated, it gives CASSDPLGSGRITGELFF.

This clone was observed a single time. This rearrangement joins TRBV27 to TRBJ1-1; TRBD1 matches 10 bases. With 6 bases clipped from V and 6 bases from J, the junction kept 4 bases outside the gene matches. The length of the CDR3 is 13 residues. Germline CDR1 is MNHEY and CDR2 is SMNVEV (reference sequence). The CDR3 nucleotides are TGTGCCAGCAGAAGGACAGGGGGGGCTGAAGCTTTCTTT. Its translation is CASRRTGGAEAFF.

A single count supports this clone. This chain uses TRBV7-6 with TRBJ2-1, with a weak D call TRBD1 (6 bases). This CDR3 comprises 15 residues. V dropped 2 bases and J dropped 2 bases, with 10 bases sitting between them. Germline V gene data show CDR1 as SGHVS and CDR2 as FNYEAQ. The CDR3, as DNA: TGTGCCAGCAGCTTAACAGGACAGCCCTACAATGAGCAGTTCTTC. Translation gives CASSLTGQPYNEQFF.

The chain employs TRBV5-6 and TRBJ2-3, with 8 positions matching TRBD2. Per germline, CDR1 SGHDT and CDR2 YYEEEE. The CDR3 is made up of 13 amino acids. With 1 base clipped from V and 5 bases from J, the junction kept 0 bases outside the gene matches. The CDR3, as DNA: TGTGCCAGCAGCTTGACTAGCGGAGATACGCAGTATTTT. Amino acid sequence: CASSLTSGDTQYF.

This clone came up once. This chain links TRBV5-1 with TRBJ1-5; tentative D call: TRBD1 (6 bases). Trimming left V 0 bases short and J 4 bases short, with 8 bases between. This CDR3 comprises 14 residues. Germline assignment: CDR1 SGHRS and CDR2 YFSETQ. Here the CDR3 reads CASSLGQENQPQHF. The CDR3 DNA is TGCGCCAGCAGCTTGGGACAGGAGAATCAGCCCCAGCATTTT.

This clone has a handful of counts. This chain joins TRBV7-9 and TRBJ2-7, with unresolved D. V shed 5 bases and J shed 2 bases, with 13 bases lying between them. Germline values: CDR1 SEHNR, CDR2 FQNEAQ (reference sequence). The CDR3 consists of 14 residues. The CDR3 DNA reads TGTGCCAGCAGCCCGTCGATTAGAGCCTACGAGCAGTACTTC. Its protein product is CASSPSIRAYEQYF.

This chain uses TRBV27 with TRBJ2-7, with D possibly being TRBD1 (6 bases). With 3 bases removed from V and 3 bases from J, the gap between germline ends came to 18 bases. Looked up from germline, CDR1 is MNHEY and CDR2 is SMNVEV (reference sequence). CDR3 length equals 16 residues. CDR3 in amino acids: CASSLAGTNGDYEQYF. CDR3 nucleotides: TGTGCCAGCAGTTTGGCAGGGACAAACGGGGACTACGAGCAGTACTTC.

The rearrangement links TRBV18 to TRBJ1-3, with 9 positions matching TRBD1. In germline, CDR1 is KGHSH, CDR2 LQKENI. The CDR3 covers 18 residues. J was trimmed by 0 bases and V by 2 bases; bases with no gene match: 8. CDR3 sequence: CASSPSSGTGTSGNTIYF. The CDR3, as DNA: TGTGCCAGCTCACCAAGCTCCGGGACAGGGACCTCTGGAAACACCATATATTTT.